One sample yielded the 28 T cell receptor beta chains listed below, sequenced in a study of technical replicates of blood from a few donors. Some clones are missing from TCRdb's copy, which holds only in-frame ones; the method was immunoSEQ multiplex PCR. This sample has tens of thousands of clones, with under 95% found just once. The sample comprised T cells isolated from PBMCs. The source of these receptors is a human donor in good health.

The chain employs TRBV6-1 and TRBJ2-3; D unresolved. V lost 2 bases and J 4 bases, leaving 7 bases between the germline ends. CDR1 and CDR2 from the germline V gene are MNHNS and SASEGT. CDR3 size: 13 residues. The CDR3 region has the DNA TGTGCCAGCAGTGAATACAGTCCAGATACGCAGTATTTT. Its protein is CASSEYSPDTQYF.

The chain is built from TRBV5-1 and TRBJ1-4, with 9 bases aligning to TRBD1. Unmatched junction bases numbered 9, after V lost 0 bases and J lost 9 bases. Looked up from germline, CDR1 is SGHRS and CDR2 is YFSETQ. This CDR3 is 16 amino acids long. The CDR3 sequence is CASSLGPGQGMKKLFF. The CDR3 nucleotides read TGCGCCAGCAGCTTGGGCCCGGGACAGGGCATGAAAAAACTGTTTTTT. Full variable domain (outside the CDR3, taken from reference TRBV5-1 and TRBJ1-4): KAGVTQTPRYLIKTRGQQVTLSCSPISGHRSVSWYQQTPGQGLQFLFEYFSETQRNKGNFPGRFSGRQFSNSRSEMNVSTLELGDSALYLCASSLGPGQGMKKLFFGSGTQLSVL.

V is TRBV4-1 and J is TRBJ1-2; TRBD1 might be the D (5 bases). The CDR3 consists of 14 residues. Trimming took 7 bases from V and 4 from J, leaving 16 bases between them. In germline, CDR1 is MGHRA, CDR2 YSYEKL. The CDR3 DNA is TGCGCCAGCACGCAGGAGGGGACCGGCTATGGCTACACCTTC. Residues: CASTQEGTGYGYTF.

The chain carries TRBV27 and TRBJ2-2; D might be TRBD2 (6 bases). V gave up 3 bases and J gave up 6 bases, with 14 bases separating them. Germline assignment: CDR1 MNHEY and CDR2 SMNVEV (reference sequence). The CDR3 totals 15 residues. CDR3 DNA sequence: TGTGCCAGCAGTTTTGTAGCGGATGCACCCGGGGAGCTGTTTTTT. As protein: CASSFVADAPGELFF.

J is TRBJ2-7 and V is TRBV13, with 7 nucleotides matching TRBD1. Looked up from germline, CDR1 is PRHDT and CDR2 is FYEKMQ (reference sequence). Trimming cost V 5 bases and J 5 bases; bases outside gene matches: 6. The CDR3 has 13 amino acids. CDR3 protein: CASSPRDSHEQYF. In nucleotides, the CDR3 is TGTGCCAGCAGCCCCCGGGACAGCCACGAGCAGTACTTC.

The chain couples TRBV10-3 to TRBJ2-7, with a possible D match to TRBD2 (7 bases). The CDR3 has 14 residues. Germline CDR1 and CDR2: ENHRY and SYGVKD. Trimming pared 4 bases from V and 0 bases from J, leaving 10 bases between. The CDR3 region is CAISVRGASYEQYF. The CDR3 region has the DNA TGTGCCATCAGTGTCCGGGGGGCCTCCTACGAGCAGTACTTC.

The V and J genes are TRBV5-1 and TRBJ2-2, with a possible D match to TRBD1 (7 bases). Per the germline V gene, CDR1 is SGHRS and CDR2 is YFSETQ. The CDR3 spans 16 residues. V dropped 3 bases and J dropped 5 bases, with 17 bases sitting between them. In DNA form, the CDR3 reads TGCGCCAGCAGCTATGGAACCCCAGGGGGGACCGGGGAGCTGTTTTTT. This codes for CASSYGTPGGTGELFF.

CDR3 sequence reads: CASSSQGALYEQYF. The CDR3 DNA reads as TGTGCCAGCAGTAGCCAGGGGGCTCTCTACGAGCAGTACTTC. V gene TRBV6-6 combines with J gene TRBJ2-7; 8 nucleotides line up with TRBD1. CDR1 is MNHNY, CDR2 SVGAGI, per germline (reference sequence). With V trimmed by 5 bases and J by 3 bases, 6 bases remained unmatched. The CDR3 has 14 residues.

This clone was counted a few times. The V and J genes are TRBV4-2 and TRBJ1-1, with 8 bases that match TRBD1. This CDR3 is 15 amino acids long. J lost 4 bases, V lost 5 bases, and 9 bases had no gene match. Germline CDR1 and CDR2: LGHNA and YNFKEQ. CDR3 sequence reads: CASSIADRAGTEAFF. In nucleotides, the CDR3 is TGTGCCAGCAGCATAGCGGACAGGGCGGGCACTGAAGCTTTCTTT.

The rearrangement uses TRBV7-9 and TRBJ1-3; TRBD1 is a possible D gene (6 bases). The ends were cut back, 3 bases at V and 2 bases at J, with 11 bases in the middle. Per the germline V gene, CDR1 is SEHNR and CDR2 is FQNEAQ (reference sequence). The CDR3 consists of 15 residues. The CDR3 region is CASSFPDRPGNTIYF. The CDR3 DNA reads TGTGCCAGCAGCTTTCCGGACAGACCTGGAAACACCATATATTTT.

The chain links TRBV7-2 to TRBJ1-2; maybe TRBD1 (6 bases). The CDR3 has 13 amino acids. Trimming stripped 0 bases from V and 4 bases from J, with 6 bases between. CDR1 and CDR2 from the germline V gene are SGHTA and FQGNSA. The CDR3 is CASSLAGGYGYTF. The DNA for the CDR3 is TGTGCCAGCAGCTTAGCAGGGGGCTATGGCTACACCTTC. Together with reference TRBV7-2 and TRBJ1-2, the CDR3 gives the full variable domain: GAGVSQSPSNKVTEKGKDVELRCDPISGHTALYWYRQSLGQGLEFLIYFQGNSAPDKSGLPSDRFSAERTGGSVSTLTIQRTQQEDSAVYLCASSLAGGYGYTFGSGTRLTVV.

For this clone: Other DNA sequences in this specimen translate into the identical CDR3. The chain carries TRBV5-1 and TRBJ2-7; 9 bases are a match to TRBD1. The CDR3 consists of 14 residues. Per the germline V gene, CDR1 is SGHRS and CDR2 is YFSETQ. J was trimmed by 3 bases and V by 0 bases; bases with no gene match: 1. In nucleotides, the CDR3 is TGCGCCAGCAGCTTGGTGGGACAGGGCTACGAGCAGTACTTC. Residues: CASSLVGQGYEQYF.

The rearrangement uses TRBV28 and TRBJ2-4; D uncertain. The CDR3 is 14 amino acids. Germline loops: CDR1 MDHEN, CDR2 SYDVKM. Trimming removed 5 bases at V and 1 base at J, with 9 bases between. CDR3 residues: CASSGPAAKNIQYF. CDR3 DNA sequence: TGTGCCAGCAGTGGGCCAGCCGCCAAAAACATTCAGTACTTC.

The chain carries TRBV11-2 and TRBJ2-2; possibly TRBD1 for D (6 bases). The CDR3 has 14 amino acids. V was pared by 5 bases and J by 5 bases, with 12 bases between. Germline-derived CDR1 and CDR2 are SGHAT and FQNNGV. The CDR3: CASSPQGWTGELFF. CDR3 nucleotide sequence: TGTGCCAGCAGCCCACAGGGCTGGACCGGGGAGCTGTTTTTT.

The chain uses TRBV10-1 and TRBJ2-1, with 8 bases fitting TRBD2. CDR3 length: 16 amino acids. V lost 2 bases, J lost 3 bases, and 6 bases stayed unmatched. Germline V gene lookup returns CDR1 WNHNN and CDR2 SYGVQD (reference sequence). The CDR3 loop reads CASSEPSSGGYNEQFF. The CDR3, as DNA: TGCGCCAGCAGTGAGCCTTCGAGCGGGGGCTACAATGAGCAGTTCTTC.

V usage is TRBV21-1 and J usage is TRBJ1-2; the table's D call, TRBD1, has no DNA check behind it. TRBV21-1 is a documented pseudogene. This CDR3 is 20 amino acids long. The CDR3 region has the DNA TGTGCCAGCAGCAAACACTTCCGGGACAGACCGTATCCTCGTGTCTATGGCTACACCTTC. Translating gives CASSKHFRDRPYPRVYGYTF.

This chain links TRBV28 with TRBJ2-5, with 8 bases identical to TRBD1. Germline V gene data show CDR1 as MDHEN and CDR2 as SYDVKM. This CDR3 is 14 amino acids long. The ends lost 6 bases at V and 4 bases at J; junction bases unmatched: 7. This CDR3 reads CASSPDRVLETQYF. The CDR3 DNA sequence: TGTGCCAGCAGCCCGGACAGGGTATTAGAGACCCAGTACTTC.

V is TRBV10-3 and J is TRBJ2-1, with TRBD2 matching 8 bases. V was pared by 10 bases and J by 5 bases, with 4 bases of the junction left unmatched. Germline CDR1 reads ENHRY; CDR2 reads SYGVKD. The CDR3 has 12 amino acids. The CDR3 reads CATSGSHNEQFF. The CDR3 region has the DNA TGTGCCACCAGCGGGAGCCACAATGAGCAGTTCTTC.

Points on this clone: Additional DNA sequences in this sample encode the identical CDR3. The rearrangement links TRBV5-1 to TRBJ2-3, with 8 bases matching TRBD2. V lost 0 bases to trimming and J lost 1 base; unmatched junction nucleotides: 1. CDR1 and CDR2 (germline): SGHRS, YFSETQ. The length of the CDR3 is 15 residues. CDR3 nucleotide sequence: TGCGCCAGCAGCTTGGGTAGCGGGGGCACAGATACGCAGTATTTT. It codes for CASSLGSGGTDTQYF. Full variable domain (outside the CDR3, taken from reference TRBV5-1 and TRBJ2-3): KAGVTQTPRYLIKTRGQQVTLSCSPISGHRSVSWYQQTPGQGLQFLFEYFSETQRNKGNFPGRFSGRQFSNSRSEMNVSTLELGDSALYLCASSLGSGGTDTQYFGPGTRLTVL.

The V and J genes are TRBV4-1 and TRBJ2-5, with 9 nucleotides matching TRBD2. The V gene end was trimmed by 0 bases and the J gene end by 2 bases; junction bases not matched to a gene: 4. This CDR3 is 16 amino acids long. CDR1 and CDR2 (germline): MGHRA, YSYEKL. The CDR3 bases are TGCGCCAGCAGCCAAGATTTCCTAGCGGGGCAAGAGACCCAGTACTTC. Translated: CASSQDFLAGQETQYF.

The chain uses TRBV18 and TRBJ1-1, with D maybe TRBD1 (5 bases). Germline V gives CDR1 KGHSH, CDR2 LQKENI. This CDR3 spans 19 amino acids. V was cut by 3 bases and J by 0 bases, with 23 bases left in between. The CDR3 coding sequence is TGTGCCAGCTCACCCTTAATATCCGGGGGGATTGGTGTGAACACTGAAGCTTTCTTT. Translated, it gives CASSPLISGGIGVNTEAFF.

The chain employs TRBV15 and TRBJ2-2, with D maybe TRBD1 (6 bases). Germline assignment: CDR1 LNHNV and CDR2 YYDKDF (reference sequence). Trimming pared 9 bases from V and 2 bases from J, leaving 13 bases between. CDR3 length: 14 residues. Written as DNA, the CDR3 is TGTGCCACGGCCGGGACAACAAACACCGGGGAGCTGTTTTTT. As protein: CATAGTTNTGELFF.

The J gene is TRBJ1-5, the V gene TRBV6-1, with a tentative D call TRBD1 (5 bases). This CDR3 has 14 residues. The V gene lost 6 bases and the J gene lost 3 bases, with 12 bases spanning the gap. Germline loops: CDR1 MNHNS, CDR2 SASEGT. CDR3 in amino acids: CASSSTGFNQPQHF. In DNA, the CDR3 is TGTGCCAGCAGCTCAACAGGTTTCAATCAGCCCCAGCATTTT.

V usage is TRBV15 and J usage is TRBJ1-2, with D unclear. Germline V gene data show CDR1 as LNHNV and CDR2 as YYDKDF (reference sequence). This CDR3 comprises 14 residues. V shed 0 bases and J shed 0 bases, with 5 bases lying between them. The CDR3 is CATSRDTANYGYTF. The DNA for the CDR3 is TGTGCCACCAGCAGAGATACGGCTAACTATGGCTACACCTTC.

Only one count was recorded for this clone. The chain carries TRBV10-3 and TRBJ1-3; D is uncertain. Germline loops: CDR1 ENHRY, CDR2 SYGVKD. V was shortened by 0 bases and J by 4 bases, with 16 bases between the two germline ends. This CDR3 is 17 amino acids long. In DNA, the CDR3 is TGTGCCATCAGTGAGTCGATTGCGGTGGATCTAGGAAACACCATATATTTT. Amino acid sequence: CAISESIAVDLGNTIYF.

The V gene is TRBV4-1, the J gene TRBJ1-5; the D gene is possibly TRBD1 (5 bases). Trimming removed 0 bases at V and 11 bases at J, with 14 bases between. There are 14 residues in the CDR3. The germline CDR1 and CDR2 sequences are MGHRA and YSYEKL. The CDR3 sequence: CASSQEPGKLAQHF. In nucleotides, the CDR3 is TGCGCCAGCAGCCAAGAGCCAGGGAAGTTGGCCCAGCATTTT.

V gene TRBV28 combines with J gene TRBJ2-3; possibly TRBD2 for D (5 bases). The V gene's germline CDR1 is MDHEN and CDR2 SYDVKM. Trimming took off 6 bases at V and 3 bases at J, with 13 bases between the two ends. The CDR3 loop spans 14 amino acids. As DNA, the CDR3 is TGTGCCAGCAGGCCCGTCCGGGGTACAGATACGCAGTATTTT. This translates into CASRPVRGTDTQYF.

The CDR3: CASSYRPRGDIQYF. Here the CDR3 DNA reads TGTGCCAGCAGTTACCGCCCCCGGGGAGACATTCAGTACTTC. The chain uses TRBV6-5 and TRBJ2-4, with D tentatively TRBD2 (5 bases). The CDR3 covers 14 residues. Germline V gene sequence: CDR1 MNHEY, CDR2 SVGAGI. Trimming took 2 bases from V and 8 from J, leaving 13 bases between them.